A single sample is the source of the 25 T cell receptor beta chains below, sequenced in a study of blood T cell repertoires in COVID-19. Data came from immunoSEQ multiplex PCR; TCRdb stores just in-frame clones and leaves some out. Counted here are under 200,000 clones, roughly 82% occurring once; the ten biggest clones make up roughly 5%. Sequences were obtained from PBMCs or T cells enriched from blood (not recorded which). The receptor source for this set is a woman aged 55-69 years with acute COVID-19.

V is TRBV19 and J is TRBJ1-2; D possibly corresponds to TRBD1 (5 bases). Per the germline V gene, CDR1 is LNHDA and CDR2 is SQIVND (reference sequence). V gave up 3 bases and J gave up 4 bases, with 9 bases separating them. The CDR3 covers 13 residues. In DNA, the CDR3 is TGTGCCAGTAGTATTGCCGGGGGCTATGGCTACACCTTC. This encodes CASSIAGGYGYTF.

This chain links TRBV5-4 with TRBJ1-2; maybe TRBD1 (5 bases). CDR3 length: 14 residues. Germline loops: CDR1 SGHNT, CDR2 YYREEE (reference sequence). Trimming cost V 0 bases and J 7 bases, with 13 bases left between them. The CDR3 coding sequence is TGTGCCAGCAGCTTGGTCGTCAGGGAGGGTGGCTACACCTTC. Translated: CASSLVVREGGYTF.

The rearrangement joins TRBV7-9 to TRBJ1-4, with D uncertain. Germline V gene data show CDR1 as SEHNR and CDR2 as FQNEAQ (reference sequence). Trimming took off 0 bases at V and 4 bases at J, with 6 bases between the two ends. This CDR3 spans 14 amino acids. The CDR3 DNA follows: TGTGCCAGCAGCTTAGCCGGAGTTAATGAAAAACTGTTTTTT. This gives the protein CASSLAGVNEKLFF. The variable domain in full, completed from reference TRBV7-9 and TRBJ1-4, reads DTGVSQNPRHKITKRGQNVTFRCDPISEHNRLYWYRQTLGQGPEFLTYFQNEAQLEKSRLLSDRFSAERPKGSFSTLEIQRTEQGDSAMYLCASSLAGVNEKLFFGSGTQLSVL.

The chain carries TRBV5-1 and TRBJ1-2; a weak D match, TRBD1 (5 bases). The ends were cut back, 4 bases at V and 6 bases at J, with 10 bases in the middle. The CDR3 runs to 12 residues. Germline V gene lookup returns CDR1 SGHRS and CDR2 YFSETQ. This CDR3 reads CASSPGVDGYTF. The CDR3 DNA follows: TGCGCCAGCAGCCCGGGGGTGGATGGCTACACCTTC.

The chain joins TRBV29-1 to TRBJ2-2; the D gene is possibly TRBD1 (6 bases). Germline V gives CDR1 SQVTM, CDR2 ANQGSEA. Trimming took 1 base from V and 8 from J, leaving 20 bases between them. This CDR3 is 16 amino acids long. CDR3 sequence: CSVEGAGQGISGELFF. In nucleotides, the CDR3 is TGCAGCGTTGAAGGTGCAGGGCAGGGGATAAGTGGGGAGCTGTTTTTT.

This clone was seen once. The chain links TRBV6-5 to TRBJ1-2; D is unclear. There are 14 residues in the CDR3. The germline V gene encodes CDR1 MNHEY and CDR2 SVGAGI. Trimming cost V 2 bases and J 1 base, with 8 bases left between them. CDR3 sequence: CASSYRLGNYGYTF. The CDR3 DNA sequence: TGTGCCAGCAGTTACAGGCTAGGTAACTATGGCTACACCTTC.

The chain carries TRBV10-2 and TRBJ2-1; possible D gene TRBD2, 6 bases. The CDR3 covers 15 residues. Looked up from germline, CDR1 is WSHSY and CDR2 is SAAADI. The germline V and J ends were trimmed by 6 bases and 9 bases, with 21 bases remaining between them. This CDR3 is CASSPPGLPSSEQFF. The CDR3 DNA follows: TGCGCCAGCAGCCCTCCGGGACTCCCCTCCAGTGAGCAGTTCTTC.

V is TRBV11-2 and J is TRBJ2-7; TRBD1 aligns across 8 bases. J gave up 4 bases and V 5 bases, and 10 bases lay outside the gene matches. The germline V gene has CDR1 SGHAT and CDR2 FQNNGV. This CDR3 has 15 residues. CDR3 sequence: CASSLRTGRGYEQYV. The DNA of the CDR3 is TGTGCCAGCAGCCTAAGGACAGGGCGTGGATACGAGCAGTACGTC.

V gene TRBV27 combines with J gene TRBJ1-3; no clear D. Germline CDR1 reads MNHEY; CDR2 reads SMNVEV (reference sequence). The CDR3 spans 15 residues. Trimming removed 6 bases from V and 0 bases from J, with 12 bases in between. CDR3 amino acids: CASSSTAFSGNTIYF. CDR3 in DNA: TGTGCCAGCAGCTCCACAGCCTTCTCTGGAAACACCATATATTTT.

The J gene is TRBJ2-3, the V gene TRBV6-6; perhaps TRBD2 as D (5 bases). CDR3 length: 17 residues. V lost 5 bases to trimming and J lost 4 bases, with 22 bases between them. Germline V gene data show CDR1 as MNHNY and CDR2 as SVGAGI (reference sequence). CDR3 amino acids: CASSRKKINQRADTQYF. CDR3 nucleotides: TGTGCCAGCAGTCGAAAGAAAATCAATCAGAGGGCAGATACGCAGTATTTT.

CDR3 DNA: TGTGCCACCAGTGCCCCGGGAGGGACAGGGCCAGAGACCCAGTACTTC. It codes for CATSAPGGTGPETQYF. The rearrangement uses TRBV24-1 and TRBJ2-5; D is possibly TRBD1 (9 bases). V was clipped by 5 bases and J by 4 bases, with 19 bases between them. The CDR3 spans 16 residues. Germline assignment: CDR1 KGHDR and CDR2 SFDVKD.

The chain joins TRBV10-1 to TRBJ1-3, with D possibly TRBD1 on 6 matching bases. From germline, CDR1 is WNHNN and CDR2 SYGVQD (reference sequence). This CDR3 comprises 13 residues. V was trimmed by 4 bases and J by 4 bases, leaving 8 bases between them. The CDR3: CASSGTAGNTIYF. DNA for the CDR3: TGCGCCAGCAGTGGGACAGCGGGAAACACCATATATTTT.

DNA of the CDR3: TGTGCCATCAGCGACCTAGCGGGCCAAGAGACCCAGTACTTC. This encodes CAISDLAGQETQYF. The gene calls are TRBV10-3 and TRBJ2-5, with TRBD2 identical over 8 bases. CDR1 and CDR2 from the germline V gene are ENHRY and SYGVKD. The CDR3 covers 14 residues. V was pared by 6 bases and J by 1 base, with 4 bases of the junction left unmatched.

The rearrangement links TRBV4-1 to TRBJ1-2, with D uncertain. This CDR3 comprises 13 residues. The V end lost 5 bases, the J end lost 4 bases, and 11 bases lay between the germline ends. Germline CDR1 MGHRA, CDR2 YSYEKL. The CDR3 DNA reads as TGCGCCAGCAGCACGACTGTCCCCTATGGCTACACCTTC. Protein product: CASSTTVPYGYTF.

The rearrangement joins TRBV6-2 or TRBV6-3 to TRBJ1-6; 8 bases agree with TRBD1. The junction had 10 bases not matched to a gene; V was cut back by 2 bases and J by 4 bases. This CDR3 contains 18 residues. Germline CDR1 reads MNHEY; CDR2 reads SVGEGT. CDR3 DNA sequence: TGTGCCAGCAGTTACCATTCCGGGACAGGCGTTTATAATTCACCCCTCCACTTT. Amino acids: CASSYHSGTGVYNSPLHF.

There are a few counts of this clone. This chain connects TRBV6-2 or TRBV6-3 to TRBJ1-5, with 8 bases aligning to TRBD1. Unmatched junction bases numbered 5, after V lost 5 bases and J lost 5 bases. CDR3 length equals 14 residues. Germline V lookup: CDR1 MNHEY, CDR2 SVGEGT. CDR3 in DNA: TGTGCCAGCAGTGACAGGGGCAGCTATCAGCCCCAGCATTTT. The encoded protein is CASSDRGSYQPQHF.

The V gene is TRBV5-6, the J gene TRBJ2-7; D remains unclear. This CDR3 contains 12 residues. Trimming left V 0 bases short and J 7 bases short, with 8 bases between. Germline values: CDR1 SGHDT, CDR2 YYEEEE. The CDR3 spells CASSLAYTEQYV. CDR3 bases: TGTGCCAGCAGCTTGGCTTACACGGAGCAGTACGTC.

The CDR3 sequence: CASSTDRGGEKLFF. CDR3 DNA: TGTGCCAGCAGCACAGACAGGGGAGGTGAAAAACTGTTTTTT. The rearrangement links TRBV5-4 to TRBJ1-4; TRBD1 agrees at 8 bases. J lost 7 bases, V lost 4 bases, and 6 bases had no gene match. Germline V lookup: CDR1 SGHNT, CDR2 YYREEE (reference sequence). The CDR3 covers 14 residues.

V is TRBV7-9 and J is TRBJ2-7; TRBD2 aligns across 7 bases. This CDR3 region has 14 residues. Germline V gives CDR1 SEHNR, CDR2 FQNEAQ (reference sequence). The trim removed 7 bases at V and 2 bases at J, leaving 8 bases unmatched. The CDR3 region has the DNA TGTGCCAGCACTGGGGGGGGTGATCCCTACGAGCAGTACTTC. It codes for CASTGGGDPYEQYF. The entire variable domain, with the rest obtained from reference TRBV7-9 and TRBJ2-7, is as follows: DTGVSQNPRHKITKRGQNVTFRCDPISEHNRLYWYRQTLGQGPEFLTYFQNEAQLEKSRLLSDRFSAERPKGSFSTLEIQRTEQGDSAMYLCASTGGGDPYEQYFGPGTRLTVT.

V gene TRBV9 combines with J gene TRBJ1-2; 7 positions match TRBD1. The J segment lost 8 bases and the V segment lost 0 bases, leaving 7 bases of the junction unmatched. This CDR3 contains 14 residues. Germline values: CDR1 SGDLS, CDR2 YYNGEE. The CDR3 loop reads CASSVEGTVGGYTF. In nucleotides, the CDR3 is TGTGCCAGCAGCGTAGAAGGGACAGTCGGCGGCTACACCTTC.

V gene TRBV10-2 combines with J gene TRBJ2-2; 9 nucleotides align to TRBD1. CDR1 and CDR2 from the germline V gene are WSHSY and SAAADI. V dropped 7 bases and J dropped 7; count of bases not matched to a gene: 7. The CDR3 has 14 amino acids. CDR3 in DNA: TGCGCCAGCATCCCCGGGACAGGGATCGGGGAGCTGTTTTTT. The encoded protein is CASIPGTGIGELFF.

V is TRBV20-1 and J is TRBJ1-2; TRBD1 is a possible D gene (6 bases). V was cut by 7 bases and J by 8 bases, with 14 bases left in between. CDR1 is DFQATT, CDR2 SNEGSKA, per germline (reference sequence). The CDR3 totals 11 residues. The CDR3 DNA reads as TGCAGTGTTAAACAGGGAGGGGGCTACACCTTC. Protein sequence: CSVKQGGGYTF.

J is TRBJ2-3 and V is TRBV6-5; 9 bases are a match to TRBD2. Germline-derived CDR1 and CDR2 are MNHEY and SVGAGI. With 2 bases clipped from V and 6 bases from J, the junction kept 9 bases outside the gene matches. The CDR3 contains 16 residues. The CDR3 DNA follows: TGTGCCAGCAGTTACGGCGGGGGGGCCGCTCCCGATACGCAGTATTTT. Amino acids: CASSYGGGAAPDTQYF.

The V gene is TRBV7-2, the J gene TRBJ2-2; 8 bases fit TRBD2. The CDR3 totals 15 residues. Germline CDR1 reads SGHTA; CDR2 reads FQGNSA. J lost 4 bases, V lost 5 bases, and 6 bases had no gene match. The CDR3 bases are TGTGCCAGCAGCCCGAAACTAGCGGTCACCGGGGAGCTGTTTTTT. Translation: CASSPKLAVTGELFF.

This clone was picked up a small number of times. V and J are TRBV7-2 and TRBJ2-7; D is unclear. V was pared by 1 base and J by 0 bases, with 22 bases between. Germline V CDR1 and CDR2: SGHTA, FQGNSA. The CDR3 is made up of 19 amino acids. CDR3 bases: TGTGCCAGCAGCTTAGTGGTCGTTCACTTAAAATCCTCCTCCTACGAGCAGTACTTC. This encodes CASSLVVVHLKSSSYEQYF.